A selection of T cell receptor beta chains follows, all from one sample in a study of T cell changes during pregnancy in multiple sclerosis. Measured with immunoSEQ multiplex PCR; TCRdb has only the in-frame clones, and not every one. The table has fewer than 60,000 clones, about 91% seen once. Sequenced here: peripheral blood, sampled after pregnancy. These receptors originate from a female donor in good health, enrolled as a control in a pregnancy study. CDR3s include the opening cysteine and the closing phenylalanine or tryptophan. Each record gives: V gene, clone size, J gene, D gene, CDR3 length, CDR3 protein, CDR3 DNA. The D gene is left open where the match is weak. Clone sizes are given selectively: once, few, many, or a class where the clone is expanded.

V: TRBV5-1; size: -; J: TRBJ1-4; D: TRBD1; length: 15; CDR3: CASSIQGASNEKLFF; DNA: TGCGCCAGCAGCATTCAGGGGGCGTCTAATGAAAAACTGTTTTTT
V: TRBV7-3; size: -; J: TRBJ2-2; D: -; length: 13; CDR3: CASSDRGTGELFF; DNA: TGTGCCAGCAGTGATCGGGGGACCGGGGAGCTGTTTTTT
V: TRBV7-9; size: -; J: TRBJ1-1; D: TRBD1; length: 15; CDR3: CASSHDRVWDTEAFF; DNA: TGTGCCAGCAGCCACGACAGGGTATGGGACACTGAAGCTTTCTTT
V: TRBV10-2; size: -; J: TRBJ2-2; D: TRBD2; length: 17; CDR3: CASRPLAGGRFTGELFF; DNA: TGCGCCAGCAGACCGCTAGCGGGGGGGCGTTTCACCGGGGAGCTGTTTTTT
V: TRBV6-5; size: -; J: TRBJ1-1; D: -; length: 14; CDR3: CASSSLNGQIKAFF; DNA: TGTGCCAGCAGCTCCCTGAATGGTCAGATAAAAGCTTTCTTT
V: TRBV7-6; size: -; J: TRBJ1-4; D: -; length: 15; CDR3: CASSLAGQGWEKLFF; DNA: TGTGCCAGCAGCTTAGCTGGCCAGGGCTGGGAAAAACTGTTTTTT
V: TRBV9; size: -; J: TRBJ2-2; D: TRBD1; length: 16; CDR3: CASNRGAGPNTGELFF; DNA: TGTGCCAGCAACAGGGGGGCGGGACCGAACACCGGGGAGCTGTTTTTT
V: TRBV4-3; size: -; J: TRBJ2-2; D: TRBD2; length: 16; CDR3: CASSQAASGSIGELFF; DNA: TGCGCCAGCAGCCAAGCAGCTAGCGGGAGTATCGGGGAGCTGTTTTTT
V: TRBV29-1; size: -; J: TRBJ1-1; D: -; length: 13; CDR3: CSVEDGADTEAFF; DNA: TGCAGCGTTGAAGATGGGGCAGACACTGAAGCTTTCTTT
V: TRBV29-1; size: -; J: TRBJ1-2; D: -; length: 12; CDR3: CSVVEQVYGYTF; DNA: TGCAGCGTTGTAGAACAGGTCTATGGCTACACCTTC
V: TRBV19; size: -; J: TRBJ2-1; D: TRBD2; length: 13; CDR3: CASSSRGVNEQFF; DNA: TGTGCCAGTAGTTCCCGGGGGGTCAATGAGCAGTTCTTC
V: TRBV29-1; size: -; J: TRBJ2-1; D: -; length: 12; CDR3: CSPRRSDNEQFF; DNA: TGCAGCCCCCGGAGAAGTGACAATGAGCAGTTCTTC
V: TRBV11-2; size: once; J: TRBJ1-3; D: -; length: 19; CDR3: CASSLIQELQARSGNTIYF; DNA: TGTGCCAGCAGCTTAATACAAGAGCTTCAGGCACGCTCTGGAAACACCATATATTTT
V: TRBV2; size: -; J: TRBJ2-2; D: TRBD2; length: 15; CDR3: CASSASGGRTGELFF; DNA: TGTGCCAGCAGTGCTAGCGGGGGGAGAACCGGGGAGCTGTTTTTT
V: TRBV5-1; size: -; J: TRBJ1-6; D: TRBD1; length: 15; CDR3: CASSLGQGYNSPLHF; DNA: TGCGCCAGCAGCTTGGGACAGGGTTATAATTCACCCCTCCACTTT
V: TRBV7-9; size: -; J: TRBJ1-2; D: TRBD1; length: 12; CDR3: CASSSTGVGYTF; DNA: TGTGCCAGCAGCTCGACAGGGGTTGGCTACACCTTC
V: TRBV13; size: -; J: TRBJ1-1; D: -; length: 13; CDR3: CASTFRGGTEAFF; DNA: TGTGCCAGCACATTCAGGGGCGGAACTGAAGCTTTCTTT
V: TRBV5-1; size: -; J: TRBJ1-1; D: -; length: 13; CDR3: CASRLQGYTEAFF; DNA: TGCGCCAGCAGACTACAGGGTTACACTGAAGCTTTCTTT
V: TRBV5-1; size: -; J: TRBJ2-3; D: -; length: 16; CDR3: CASSSAQGGRTDTQYF; DNA: TGCGCCAGCAGCTCAGCTCAGGGGGGTCGCACAGATACGCAGTATTTT
V: TRBV5-6; size: once; J: TRBJ1-1; D: -; length: 13; CDR3: CASSTGWGGEAFF; DNA: TGTGCCAGCAGCACCGGTTGGGGAGGTGAAGCTTTCTTT